The 25 T cell receptor beta chains below were found in one sample sequenced in a study of radiotherapy plus CTLA-4 blockade in lung cancer. Produced via immunoSEQ multiplex PCR; TCRdb's table is partial and in-frame only. The sample shows around 80,000 clones, roughly 70% of them seen only once. The source was peripheral blood, collected from a patient treated with radiotherapy plus ipilimumab. The receptors come from a human donor with non-small cell lung cancer whose response to radiotherapy plus ipilimumab could not be evaluated.

V gene TRBV7-3 combines with J gene TRBJ2-7, with 8 bases aligning to TRBD1. J gave up 2 bases and V 5 bases, and 8 bases lay outside the gene matches. CDR3 length: 15 amino acids. CDR1 and CDR2 (germline): SGHTA, FQGTGA. In DNA, the CDR3 is TGTGCCAGCAGCCAAGGAGGACAGGGTACCTACGAGCAGTACTTC. Translated, it gives CASSQGGQGTYEQYF.

The rearrangement joins TRBV5-1 to TRBJ2-5, with 7 positions matching TRBD1. CDR3 size: 14 residues. V gave up 4 bases and J gave up 4 bases; unmatched junction bases: 7. CDR1 and CDR2 (germline): SGHRS, YFSETQ. The CDR3 DNA sequence: TGCGCCAGCAGCCAGGGGGATTGGGGAGAGACCCAGTACTTC. This translates into CASSQGDWGETQYF.

The chain links TRBV18 to TRBJ2-7, with 9 bases fitting TRBD2. CDR1 is KGHSH and CDR2 is LQKENI in the germline V gene. The trim removed 2 bases at V and 2 bases at J, leaving 1 base unmatched. CDR3 size: 14 residues. The CDR3: CASSPASGTYEQYF. CDR3 coding DNA: TGTGCCAGCTCACCAGCTAGCGGGACCTACGAGCAGTACTTC.

This rearrangement joins TRBV11-2 to TRBJ2-7; perhaps TRBD2 as D (5 bases). The V end lost 1 base, the J end lost 3 bases, and 7 bases lay between the germline ends. Germline V gene data show CDR1 as SGHAT and CDR2 as FQNNGV. This CDR3 contains 13 residues. Written as DNA, the CDR3 is TGTGCCAGCAGCTTAGGCCGGGACTACGAGCAGTACTTC. Translated: CASSLGRDYEQYF.

This chain links TRBV2 with TRBJ2-7, with 7 nucleotides matching TRBD1. Germline V gives CDR1 SNHLY, CDR2 FYNNEI. V lost 3 bases and J lost 6; bases outside the gene matches: 2. The length of the CDR3 is 12 residues. The DNA of the CDR3 is TGTGCCAGCAGTGACAGGGGGTTCGAGCAGTACTTC. Translation: CASSDRGFEQYF.

The CDR3: CASSLAAMGRRETQYF. The CDR3 nucleotides read TGTGCCAGCAGCTTAGCCGCGATGGGGCGGAGAGAGACCCAGTACTTC. This chain links TRBV13 with TRBJ2-5; weak D call: TRBD1 (5 bases). Germline assignment: CDR1 PRHDT and CDR2 FYEKMQ (reference sequence). CDR3 length: 16 residues. V lost 1 base and J 4 bases, leaving 16 bases between the germline ends.

V usage is TRBV21-1 and J usage is TRBJ2-1; no check of the table's D call, TRBD1, against the DNA was made. TRBV21-1 is reported as a pseudogene. The CDR3 spans 16 residues. The CDR3 here is CASSKGGTGRYNEQFF. CDR3 nucleotides: TGTGCCAGCAGCAAAGGAGGGACAGGTCGATACAATGAGCAGTTCTTC.

The chain carries TRBV2 and TRBJ2-1; 10 bases fit TRBD1. The CDR3 has 14 amino acids. The V segment lost 4 bases and the J segment 8 bases; nucleotides outside the gene matches: 5. The germline gives CDR1 SNHLY, CDR2 FYNNEI. CDR3 in amino acids: CASSGQGALDEQFF. For the CDR3, the DNA is TGTGCCAGCAGTGGACAGGGGGCTTTGGATGAGCAGTTCTTC.

The chain uses TRBV7-9 and TRBJ1-5; 9 bases map to TRBD1. Germline lookup yields CDR1 SEHNR and CDR2 FQNEAQ (reference sequence). The CDR3 is 17 amino acids. V was clipped by 1 base and J by 0 bases; unmatched bases: 4. CDR3 in amino acids: CASSLEGTGYSNQPQHF. The CDR3 DNA is TGTGCCAGCAGCTTAGAAGGGACAGGGTATAGCAATCAGCCCCAGCATTTT.

This clone appeared once. The rearrangement links TRBV4-2 to TRBJ1-1; weak D call: TRBD1 (5 bases). Germline assignment: CDR1 LGHNA and CDR2 YNFKEQ. Trimming cost V 1 base and J 6 bases, with 12 bases left between them. The CDR3 has 14 amino acids. As DNA, the CDR3 is TGTGCCAGCAGCCAAGGCCAGGGAATGGCTGAAGCTTTCTTT. Its translation is CASSQGQGMAEAFF.

The gene calls are TRBV7-2 and TRBJ2-5, with 9 bases matching TRBD2. CDR1 and CDR2 from the germline V gene are SGHTA and FQGNSA. CDR3 size: 15 residues. Trimming removed 5 bases from V and 1 base from J; junction bases left unmatched: 5. The CDR3 nucleotides read TGTGCCAGCAGCGATAGGACTAGCGCCCAAGAGACCCAGTACTTC. It translates to CASSDRTSAQETQYF.

On this clone: This could be a read error, since a much larger clone is one nucleotide away. This rearrangement joins TRBV2 to TRBJ1-1; 7 bases align to TRBD1. Germline CDR1 SNHLY, CDR2 FYNNEI. CDR3 length: 13 amino acids. The J segment lost 1 base and the V segment lost 11 bases, leaving 7 bases of the junction unmatched. Written as DNA, the CDR3 is TGTGCCGGCACAAGGGACAGGAACACTGAAGCTTTCTTT. This encodes CAGTRDRNTEAFF.

The chain employs TRBV2 and TRBJ2-1; possible D gene TRBD2, 5 bases. CDR1 and CDR2 from the germline V gene are SNHLY and FYNNEI. Trimming removed 9 bases at V and 6 bases at J, with 18 bases between. The CDR3 totals 14 residues. This chain's CDR3 is CASISEGLFNEQFF. DNA of the CDR3: TGTGCCAGTATATCTGAGGGCCTATTCAATGAGCAGTTCTTC. Full variable domain (rest looked up from reference TRBV2 and TRBJ2-1): EPEVTQTPSHQVTQMGQEVILRCVPISNHLYFYWYRQILGQKVEFLVSFYNNEISEKSEIFDDQFSVERPDGSNFTLKIRSTKLEDSAMYFCASISEGLFNEQFFGPGTRLTVL.

The CDR3 loop is CASSLFGVQETQYF. CDR3 nucleotides: TGTGCCAGCAGCTTATTCGGTGTACAAGAGACCCAGTACTTC. The chain has TRBV5-6 and TRBJ2-5; D uncertain. The CDR3 runs 14 residues. Looked up from germline, CDR1 is SGHDT and CDR2 is YYEEEE. V lost 2 bases to trimming and J lost 2 bases, with 10 bases between them.

The chain has TRBV11-2 and TRBJ1-1; the D is unclear. V was trimmed by 3 bases and J by 4 bases, leaving 15 bases between them. The germline V gene encodes CDR1 SGHAT and CDR2 FQNNGV. CDR3 size: 15 residues. CDR3 region: CASSFNRGRGTEAFF. DNA of the CDR3: TGTGCCAGCAGCTTTAACCGGGGTCGGGGCACTGAAGCTTTCTTT.

V usage is TRBV10-3 and J usage is TRBJ2-7, with TRBD1 matching 7 bases. The CDR3 runs to 15 residues. Trimming cost V 3 bases and J 3 bases; bases outside gene matches: 8. Germline V lookup: CDR1 ENHRY, CDR2 SYGVKD. CDR3 amino acids: CAISEGQARLYEQYF. CDR3 sequence (DNA): TGTGCCATCAGTGAAGGACAGGCCAGGCTCTACGAGCAGTACTTC.

The rearrangement uses TRBV19 and TRBJ2-7; TRBD2 aligns across 7 bases. The CDR3 is 14 amino acids. Trimming removed 3 bases from V and 3 bases from J; junction bases left unmatched: 5. Germline assignment: CDR1 LNHDA and CDR2 SQIVND (reference sequence). The CDR3 region is CASSIAGVFYEQYF. CDR3 coding DNA: TGTGCCAGTAGTATCGCGGGGGTTTTCTACGAGCAGTACTTC.

This chain joins TRBV4-2 and TRBJ2-3; 8 bases are shared with TRBD1. CDR3 size: 16 residues. In germline, CDR1 is LGHNA, CDR2 YNFKEQ. The ends lost 0 bases at V and 6 bases at J; junction bases unmatched: 8. This CDR3 reads CASSQEKTGAWDTQYF. CDR3 nucleotide sequence: TGTGCCAGCAGCCAAGAGAAGACAGGGGCTTGGGATACGCAGTATTTT.

The chain has TRBV6-5 and TRBJ1-6, with D hard to call. CDR1 and CDR2 (germline): MNHEY, SVGAGI. V lost 6 bases to trimming and J lost 7 bases, with 7 bases between them. The CDR3 is 12 amino acids. The chain's CDR3 is CASRQANSPLHF. In DNA form, the CDR3 reads TGTGCCAGCAGGCAGGCCAATTCACCCCTCCACTTT.

The genes are TRBV5-6 and TRBJ2-5, with 8 bases matching TRBD2. Germline CDR1 reads SGHDT; CDR2 reads YYEEEE. This CDR3 has 13 amino acids. Trimming cost V 3 bases and J 4 bases; bases outside gene matches: 2. In DNA form, the CDR3 reads TGTGCCAGCAGCTCGGGGGGGCGAGAGACCCAGTACTTC. It translates to CASSSGGRETQYF. The full variable domain, with the rest looked up from reference TRBV5-6 and TRBJ2-5, is DAGVTQSPTHLIKTRGQQVTLRCSPKSGHDTVSWYQQALGQGPQFIFQYYEEEERQRGNFPDRFSGHQFPNYSSELNVNALLLGDSALYLCASSSGGRETQYFGPGTRLLVL.

This clone showed up just a few times. The genes are TRBV1 and TRBJ2-1; the D call of TRBD2 is as the table states it, not checked on the DNA. TRBV1 is a recognized pseudogene. The CDR3 length is 16 residues. The DNA of the CDR3 is TGCACCAGCAGCCAAGTAGCGGGAGACGGGAACAATGAGCAGTTCTTC. The encoded protein is CTSSQVAGDGNNEQFF.

V gene TRBV5-1 combines with J gene TRBJ2-1; 8 bases map to TRBD2. Germline values: CDR1 SGHRS, CDR2 YFSETQ. The length of the CDR3 is 16 residues. V lost 0 bases, J lost 10 bases, and 12 bases stayed unmatched. The CDR3 loop reads CASSLVIALAEGEQFF. DNA of the CDR3: TGCGCCAGCAGCTTGGTAATAGCACTAGCGGAAGGGGAGCAGTTCTTC.

This clone was seen a handful of times. The chain links TRBV7-3 to TRBJ2-1, with TRBD2 matching 10 bases. J lost 11 bases, V lost 5 bases, and 12 bases had no gene match. This CDR3 contains 15 residues. In germline, CDR1 is SGHTA, CDR2 FQGTGA. The CDR3 nucleotides are TGTGCCAGCAGCCGGTCTAGCGGGGGCCTCGCGCAGCAGTTCTTC. Amino acid sequence: CASSRSSGGLAQQFF.

This chain links TRBV6-1 with TRBJ2-5, with TRBD2 matching 7 bases. The CDR3 length is 13 residues. With 5 bases clipped from V and 3 bases from J, the junction kept 3 bases outside the gene matches. Germline CDR1 reads MNHNS; CDR2 reads SASEGT. CDR3 DNA: TGTGCCAGCAGTCGGACTAGGGAAGAGACCCAGTACTTC. It codes for CASSRTREETQYF.

The chain employs TRBV4-3 and TRBJ2-7, with TRBD1 identical over 10 bases. The CDR3 runs to 18 residues. The V gene's germline CDR1 is LGHNA and CDR2 YSLEER. J lost 1 base, V lost 0 bases, and 9 bases had no gene match. The CDR3 coding sequence is TGCGCCAGCAGCCAAGATTACACCGGGACAGGGGTATCCTACGAGCAGTACTTC. Its protein is CASSQDYTGTGVSYEQYF.